This TCR beta chain is drawn from a study of blood T cells in healthy people across ages. Using a J-beta primer mix together with a sample-barcoded 5' primer, a second PCR was run for roughly 7 to 11 cycles. Individual samples furnished no less than 2.5 million CDR3-containing paired-end reads apiece. TCRdb called the 5' RACE reads again in MiXCR, with one record for every CDR3 protein. The data show approximately 800,000 distinct CDR3 sequences, 35% to 50% seen once. Findings and caveats of the study: Age advanced and TCR beta diversity per million T cells fell, roughly linearly. Naive T cell percentage showed a strong correlation with TCR beta diversity.

Concerning this clonotype: The antigen remains undetermined.

At least 6 million PBMCs were isolated per sample. V was pared by 2 bases and J by 6 bases, with 5 bases of the junction left unmatched. Germline V gene lookup returns CDR1 SGHVS and CDR2 FNYEAQ. The CDR3 runs 15 residues. This sequence originates from a man of 80 years or more in good health. The sequenced sample consisted of blood. V and J are TRBV7-6 and TRBJ1-4; the match to TRBD1 covers 8 bases. The CDR3 is CASSLSQGADEKLFF. CDR3 coding DNA: TGTGCCAGCAGCTTATCTCAGGGGGCTGATGAAAAACTGTTTTTT.